A single sample is the source of the 7 T cell receptor beta chains below, sequenced in a study of blood T cell repertoires in COVID-19. Data came from immunoSEQ multiplex PCR; TCRdb stores just in-frame clones and leaves some out. Among roughly 74,000 clones listed, roughly 88% were seen once. Sequences were obtained from peripheral blood. The receptors derive from a woman older than 75 with active or convalescent COVID-19.

The rearrangement links TRBV5-8 to TRBJ1-1, with D perhaps matching TRBD1 (5 bases). This CDR3 is built from 13 residues. Looked up from germline, CDR1 is SGHTS and CDR2 is YDEGEE. V was cut by 2 bases and J by 1 base, with 6 bases left in between. The CDR3: CASSLQANTEAFF. DNA for the CDR3: TGTGCCAGCAGCTTACAGGCGAACACTGAAGCTTTCTTT.

A remark on this clone: At one of its ends the junction is not consistent with the germline gene, which may arise from a read error. This sample includes further DNA sequences coding for the same CDR3. This chain joins TRBV19 and TRBJ2-7; TRBD1 might be the D (7 bases). The CDR3 has 16 amino acids. Germline CDR1 is LNHDA and CDR2 is SQIVND (reference sequence). This chain's CDR3 is CASSTQGGFSSYEQYF. CDR3 nucleotides: TGTGCCAGTAGTACCCAGGGGGGCTTCTCGTCTTACGAGCAATACTTC. The whole variable domain, remainder taken from reference TRBV19 and TRBJ2-7, is DGGITQSPKYLFRKEGQNVTLSCEQNLNHDAMYWYRQDPGQGLRLIYYSQIVNDFQKGDIAEGYSVSREKKESFPLTVTSAQKNPTAFYLCASSTQGGFSSYEQYFGPGTRLTVT.

V is TRBV5-1 and J is TRBJ2-3; 14 bases are a match to TRBD2. Per germline, CDR1 SGHRS and CDR2 YFSETQ. Trimming at V came to 7 bases and at J to 2 bases, leaving 3 bases not matched to a gene. The length of the CDR3 is 15 residues. The CDR3 region has the DNA TGCGCCAGCGGGACTAGCGGGGGACCCACAGATACGCAGTATTTT. Residues: CASGTSGGPTDTQYF.

The chain is built from TRBV18 and TRBJ2-7, with 9 bases that match TRBD1. V gave up 4 bases and J gave up 7 bases; unmatched junction bases: 5. There are 13 residues in the CDR3. Germline V gene data show CDR1 as KGHSH and CDR2 as LQKENI. CDR3 in amino acids: CASSRDRVEEQYF. DNA of the CDR3: TGTGCCAGCTCACGGGACAGGGTGGAGGAGCAGTACTTC. Combining the CDR3 with reference TRBV18 and TRBJ2-7 gives the whole variable domain NAGVMQNPRHLVRRRGQEARLRCSPMKGHSHVYWYRQLPEEGLKFMVYLQKENIIDESGMPKERFSAEFPKEGPSILRIQQVVRGDSAAYFCASSRDRVEEQYFGPGTRLTVT.

The CDR3 loop reads CASSFPGAGNTIYF. CDR3 nucleotides: TGCGCCAGCAGCTTTCCGGGGGCTGGAAACACCATATATTTT. The genes are TRBV5-1 and TRBJ1-3, with D perhaps TRBD1 (5 bases). The CDR3 extends over 14 amino acids. Germline V gene data show CDR1 as SGHRS and CDR2 as YFSETQ. Trimming removed 2 bases at V and 2 bases at J, with 8 bases between.

The gene calls are TRBV4-3 and TRBJ2-3, with TRBD2 matching over 11 bases. The CDR3 totals 17 residues. The J segment lost 4 bases and the V segment lost 3 bases, leaving 9 bases of the junction unmatched. Germline CDR1 and CDR2: LGHNA and YSLEER. The CDR3: CASSQDPTSGEADTQYF. The CDR3 bases are TGCGCCAGCAGCCAGGATCCGACTAGCGGGGAGGCAGATACGCAGTATTTT.

The chain is built from TRBV4-1 and TRBJ1-2; 8 bases map to TRBD1. CDR1 and CDR2 from the germline V gene are MGHRA and YSYEKL. The CDR3 is made up of 16 amino acids. V trimming: 4 bases; J trimming: 1 base; junction bases outside the gene matches: 8. CDR3 in DNA: TGCGCCAGCAGCCGAGTACAGGGGGTTTTTAACTATGGCTACACCTTC. Amino acids: CASSRVQGVFNYGYTF.